The 18 T cell receptor beta chains given below trace back to one sample, sequenced in a study of T cell changes during pregnancy in multiple sclerosis. Using immunoSEQ multiplex PCR, the repertoire was profiled, and TCRdb retains in-frame clones only, with some absent. The repertoire holds 83,000 or so clones, with approximately 95% as singletons. The sequencing used peripheral blood, collected after pregnancy. The source is a female donor in good health, enrolled as a control in a pregnancy study.

The chain carries TRBV30 and TRBJ2-7; D is possibly TRBD2 (5 bases). Germline CDR1 is GTSNPN and CDR2 is SVGIG (reference sequence). The CDR3 consists of 11 residues. The V end lost 2 bases, the J end lost 12 bases, and 14 bases lay between the germline ends. The CDR3, as DNA: TGTGCCTGGAGTTCAGAGGGAAAGGGGTACTTC. Translated, it gives CAWSSEGKGYF.

This chain uses TRBV21-1 with TRBJ2-3; the listed D gene, TRBD2, was not tested against the DNA. TRBV21-1 is a documented pseudogene. CDR3 size: 19 residues. The CDR3 DNA sequence: TGTGCCAGCAGCAAAGAGAGCCCCTCACCTCCGACTAGCACAGATACGCAGTATTTT. This translates into CASSKESPSPPTSTDTQYF.

The V call is TRBV28, the J call TRBJ2-7; tentatively, D is TRBD1 (6 bases). CDR1 is MDHEN, CDR2 SYDVKM, per germline. The CDR3 length is 17 residues. V was pared by 8 bases and J by 1 base, with 24 bases between. DNA for the CDR3: TGTGCCAGCTGTGGGGGCGGGTTGGGCCTGGGATCCTACGAGCAGTACTTC. This sequence encodes CASCGGGLGLGSYEQYF.

The chain employs TRBV18 and TRBJ2-3, with 10 nucleotides matching TRBD2. This CDR3 comprises 16 residues. CDR1 KGHSH and CDR2 LQKENI come from the germline V gene. After removal of 1 base from V and 3 bases from J, the junction contained 4 bases not matched to a gene. This chain's CDR3 is CASSPLAGGRTDTQYF. The CDR3, as DNA: TGTGCCAGCTCACCACTAGCGGGAGGCAGGACAGATACGCAGTATTTT. The full variable domain, with the rest looked up from reference TRBV18 and TRBJ2-3, is NAGVMQNPRHLVRRRGQEARLRCSPMKGHSHVYWYRQLPEEGLKFMVYLQKENIIDESGMPKERFSAEFPKEGPSILRIQQVVRGDSAAYFCASSPLAGGRTDTQYFGPGTRLTVL.

The chain carries TRBV28 and TRBJ1-2, with TRBD1 as a possible D gene (5 bases). The CDR3 totals 14 residues. The germline V gene encodes CDR1 MDHEN and CDR2 SYDVKM. Trimming cost V 4 bases and J 3 bases, with 12 bases left between them. CDR3 amino acids: CASSSYAGHYGYTF. Written as DNA, the CDR3 is TGTGCCAGCAGTTCATATGCAGGGCACTATGGCTACACCTTC.

The V call is TRBV5-6, the J call TRBJ2-3; D is unresolved. Germline loops: CDR1 SGHDT, CDR2 YYEEEE. V lost 0 bases to trimming and J lost 4 bases, with 9 bases between them. The CDR3 loop spans 14 amino acids. CDR3 in amino acids: CASSLDGSADTQYF. The DNA for the CDR3 is TGTGCCAGCAGCTTGGACGGGTCCGCAGATACGCAGTATTTT.

The V gene is TRBV28, the J gene TRBJ2-1; no clear D. The V gene lost 1 base and the J gene lost 7 bases, with 8 bases spanning the gap. CDR3 length: 13 amino acids. Germline loops: CDR1 MDHEN, CDR2 SYDVKM. The CDR3 bases are TGTGCCAGCAGTTTATTTACAGAAAATGAGCAGTTCTTC. It codes for CASSLFTENEQFF. The full variable domain, in which reference TRBV28 and TRBJ2-1 provide the parts outside the CDR3, is DVKVTQSSRYLVKRTGEKVFLECVQDMDHENMFWYRQDPGLGLRLIYFSYDVKMKEKGDIPEGYSVSREKKERFSLILESASTNQTSMYLCASSLFTENEQFFGPGTRLTVL.

The gene calls are TRBV7-9 and TRBJ1-2; maybe TRBD1 (6 bases). The germline CDR1 and CDR2 sequences are SEHNR and FQNEAQ (reference sequence). V was trimmed by 9 bases and J by 6 bases, leaving 14 bases between them. The CDR3 loop spans 12 amino acids. The CDR3 coding sequence is TGTGCCAGTATACAGGGTAAAGATGGCTACACCTTC. The encoded protein is CASIQGKDGYTF.

The V and J genes are TRBV28 and TRBJ1-5; 12 bases agree with TRBD1. The germline V gene encodes CDR1 MDHEN and CDR2 SYDVKM. Trimming removed 3 bases from V and 6 bases from J; junction bases left unmatched: 3. The CDR3 spans 15 residues. DNA for the CDR3: TGTGCCAGCAGTTTGGGACAGGGGGCCGTTCAGCCCCAGCATTTT. Its translation is CASSLGQGAVQPQHF. Full variable domain (missing parts from reference TRBV28 and TRBJ1-5): DVKVTQSSRYLVKRTGEKVFLECVQDMDHENMFWYRQDPGLGLRLIYFSYDVKMKEKGDIPEGYSVSREKKERFSLILESASTNQTSMYLCASSLGQGAVQPQHFGDGTRLSIL.

The gene calls are TRBV27 and TRBJ2-1, with a possible D match to TRBD2 (6 bases). Germline V gene sequence: CDR1 MNHEY, CDR2 SMNVEV (reference sequence). CDR3 length equals 16 residues. The ends were cut back, 3 bases at V and 2 bases at J, with 14 bases in the middle. The CDR3, as DNA: TGTGCCAGCAGTTTGTCCGGGGGAGGCGCCTACAATGAGCAGTTCTTC. Amino acid sequence: CASSLSGGGAYNEQFF.

The V and J genes are TRBV4-1 and TRBJ2-3; D is perhaps TRBD1 (5 bases). V lost 5 bases and J 4 bases, leaving 10 bases between the germline ends. This CDR3 has 13 amino acids. CDR1 is MGHRA and CDR2 is YSYEKL in the germline V gene. The CDR3 spells CASSSIGADTQYF. In DNA, the CDR3 is TGCGCCAGCAGCTCAATAGGGGCAGATACGCAGTATTTT.

V usage is TRBV5-1 and J usage is TRBJ2-3; 7 bases agree with TRBD2. The CDR3 has 16 amino acids. With V trimmed by 4 bases and J by 0 bases, 8 bases remained unmatched. Germline CDR1 is SGHRS and CDR2 is YFSETQ. The chain's CDR3 is CASSPVAGTSTDTQYF. The CDR3 DNA reads TGCGCCAGCAGCCCAGTAGCGGGTACTAGCACAGATACGCAGTATTTT.

The gene calls are TRBV6-1 and TRBJ1-5; 7 nucleotides agree with TRBD1. The germline V gene encodes CDR1 MNHNS and CDR2 SASEGT. The CDR3 loop spans 16 amino acids. The V gene end was trimmed by 4 bases and the J gene end by 2 bases; junction bases not matched to a gene: 8. The CDR3 spells CASSGLQGSGNQPQHF. In DNA form, the CDR3 reads TGTGCCAGCAGTGGATTACAGGGGTCCGGCAATCAGCCCCAGCATTTT.

V and J are TRBV4-2 and TRBJ2-5; 8 nucleotides match TRBD2. Germline trimming cut 0 bases from V and 5 bases from J; bases unmatched to any gene: 8. There are 16 residues in the CDR3. Germline V gives CDR1 LGHNA, CDR2 YNFKEQ. CDR3 in amino acids: CASSQDLALAGETQYF. The CDR3 coding sequence is TGTGCCAGCAGCCAAGATCTCGCGCTAGCGGGTGAGACCCAGTACTTC.

V usage is TRBV5-1 and J usage is TRBJ2-2, with 9 bases identical to TRBD1. The V gene end was trimmed by 0 bases and the J gene end by 7 bases; junction bases not matched to a gene: 7. CDR3 size: 16 residues. Germline CDR1 is SGHRS and CDR2 is YFSETQ. CDR3 nucleotide sequence: TGCGCCAGCAGCTTGGAAGGACAGGGGTTGAGCGGGGAGCTGTTTTTT. This encodes CASSLEGQGLSGELFF.

This clone was detected only once. The CDR3 DNA reads as TGTGCCAGCAGTTCCCCGACTAGCGGGAGAACAGATACGCAGTATTTT. This sequence encodes CASSSPTSGRTDTQYF. This sequence joins TRBV6-5 and TRBJ2-3; TRBD2 matches at 12 bases. The CDR3 is 16 residues long. Per the germline V gene, CDR1 is MNHEY and CDR2 is SVGAGI. The trim removed 4 bases at V and 3 bases at J, leaving 5 bases unmatched.

This clone has a handful of counts. Relative to the germline gene, one junction end is altered; a read error may explain this. The gene calls are TRBV7-9 and TRBJ2-1; 10 bases match TRBD2. The length of the CDR3 is 15 residues. CDR1 and CDR2 from the germline V gene are SEHNR and FQNEAQ (reference sequence). CDR3 nucleotides: TGTGCCAGCAGCCTAGCGGGAGAAAGTCGCAATGAGCAGTTCTTC. Translating it yields CASSLAGESRNEQFF.

The CDR3 loop reads CASGFHSGKTDTQYF. CDR3 DNA: TGCGCCAGCGGGTTCCATAGCGGGAAGACAGATACGCAGTATTTT. The genes are TRBV5-1 and TRBJ2-3, with 8 bases lining up with TRBD2. Germline values: CDR1 SGHRS, CDR2 YFSETQ. The ends lost 7 bases at V and 3 bases at J; junction bases unmatched: 10. The CDR3 extends over 15 amino acids.